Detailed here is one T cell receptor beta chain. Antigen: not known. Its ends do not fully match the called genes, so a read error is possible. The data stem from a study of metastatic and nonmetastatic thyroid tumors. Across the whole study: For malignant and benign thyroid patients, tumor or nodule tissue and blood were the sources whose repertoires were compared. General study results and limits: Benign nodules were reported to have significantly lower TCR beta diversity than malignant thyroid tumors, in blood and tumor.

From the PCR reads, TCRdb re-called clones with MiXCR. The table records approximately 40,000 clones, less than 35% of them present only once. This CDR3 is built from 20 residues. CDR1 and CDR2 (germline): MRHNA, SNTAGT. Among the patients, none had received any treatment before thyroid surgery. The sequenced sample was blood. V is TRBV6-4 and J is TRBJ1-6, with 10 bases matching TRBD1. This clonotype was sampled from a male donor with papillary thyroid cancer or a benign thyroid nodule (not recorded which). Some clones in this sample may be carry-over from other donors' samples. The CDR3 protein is CATSDSRDRGADYSGSPRHF. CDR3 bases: TGTGCCACCAGTGACTCCCGGGACAGGGGCGCTGATTATTCTGGATCACCACGCCACTTT.